A selection of T cell receptor beta chains follows, all from one sample in a study of T cells in Graves' hyperthyroidism and ophthalmopathy. TCRdb redid the calling of the multiplex PCR reads with MiXCR, one entry per CDR3 protein. The sample carries hundreds of thousands of distinct CDR3 sequences, approximately 18% recorded once. The sequencing input was blood. The receptors here all came from a man aged 45-60 years with Graves' ophthalmopathy. Each CDR3 is given with its conserved first and last residue. D genes are given only for firm matches. Size is stated for part of the rows, as once, few or many counts, or as a class when the clone is expanded.

v_call	clone_size	j_call	d_call	cdr3_nt	cdr3_aa
TRBV30	.	TRBJ2-1	.	TGTGCCTGGAGTACCCAACTAGTTGGTACAATGGGTGAGCAGTTCTTC	CAWSTQLVGTMGEQFF
TRBV7-6	many	TRBJ2-7	.	TGTGCCAGCAGCTTAGCGACAGGCCGCGGGGGAGGCGAGCAGTACTTC	CASSLATGRGGGEQYF
TRBV5-1	.	TRBJ1-1	.	TGCGCCAGCAGCGCGAACAGGGTTTCCACTGAAGCTTTCTTT	CASSANRVSTEAFF
TRBV18	many	TRBJ2-3	.	TGTGCCAGCTCACCAAGGTCAGGCAGCACAGATACGCAGTATTTT	CASSPRSGSTDTQYF
TRBV6-2/TRBV6-3	.	TRBJ1-1	TRBD1	TGTGCCAGCAGTTATGGGGACAGGGGTCTCACTGAAGCTTTCTTT	CASSYGDRGLTEAFF
TRBV29-1	.	TRBJ2-5	.	TGCAGCGTTGAAGGGGGGGGGGCGGGTTCGGGGGAGACCCAGTACTTC	CSVEGGGAGSGETQYF
TRBV28	many	TRBJ2-7	.	TGTGCCAGCAGTTTCTCCGGGACAAGTTCCTACGAGCAGTACTTC	CASSFSGTSSYEQYF
TRBV10-3	.	TRBJ1-5	.	TGTGCCATCAGTGAAACCGTAGCTCAGCCCCAGCATTTT	CAISETVAQPQHF
TRBV11-2	.	TRBJ2-7	TRBD1	TGTGCCAGCAGCATCCCAGGGGGCCCTAAGTCCTACGAGCAGTACTTC	CASSIPGGPKSYEQYF
TRBV5-6	.	TRBJ1-5	.	TGTGCCAGCAGCTCCAGGGCGGGGCAGCCCCAGCATTTT	CASSSRAGQPQHF
TRBV9	.	TRBJ1-6	.	TGTGCCAGCAGCACATTAGGGGATAATAATTCACCCCTCCACTTT	CASSTLGDNNSPLHF
TRBV7-9	many	TRBJ2-7	TRBD2	TGTGCCAGCAGACCAGCGGGAGTCGACGAGCAGTACTTC	CASRPAGVDEQYF
TRBV20-1	few	TRBJ2-1	TRBD2	TGCAGTAACCGACTAGCCCGCAATGAGCAGTTCTTC	CSNRLARNEQFF
TRBV2	many	TRBJ2-1	.	TGTGCCAGCAGTGCGGCGGCTTACAATGAGCAGTTCTTC	CASSAAAYNEQFF